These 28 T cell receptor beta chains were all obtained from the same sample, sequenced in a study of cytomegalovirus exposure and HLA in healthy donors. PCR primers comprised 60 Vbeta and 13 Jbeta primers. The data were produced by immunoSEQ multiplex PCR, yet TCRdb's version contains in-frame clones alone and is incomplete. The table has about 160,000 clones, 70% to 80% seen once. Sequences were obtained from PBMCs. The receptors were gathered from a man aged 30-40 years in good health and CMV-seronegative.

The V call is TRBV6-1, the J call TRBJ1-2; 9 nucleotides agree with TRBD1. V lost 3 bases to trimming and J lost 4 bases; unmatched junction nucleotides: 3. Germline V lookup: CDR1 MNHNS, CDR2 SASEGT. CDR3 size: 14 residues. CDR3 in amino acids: CASSEGQGTYGYTF. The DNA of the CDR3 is TGTGCCAGCAGTGAGGGACAGGGCACCTATGGCTACACCTTC.

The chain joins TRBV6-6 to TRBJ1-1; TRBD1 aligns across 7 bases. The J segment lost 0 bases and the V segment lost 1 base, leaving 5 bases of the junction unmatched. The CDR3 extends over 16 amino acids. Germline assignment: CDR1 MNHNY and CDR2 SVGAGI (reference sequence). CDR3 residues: CASSYLGQAMNTEAFF. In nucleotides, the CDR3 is TGTGCCAGCAGTTACTTAGGACAGGCCATGAACACTGAAGCTTTCTTT.

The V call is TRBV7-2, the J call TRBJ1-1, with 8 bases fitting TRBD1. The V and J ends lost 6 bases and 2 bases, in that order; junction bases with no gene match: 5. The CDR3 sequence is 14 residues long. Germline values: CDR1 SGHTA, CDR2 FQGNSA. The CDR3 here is CASSHPGGNTEAFF. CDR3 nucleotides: TGTGCCAGCAGTCACCCAGGGGGCAACACTGAAGCTTTCTTT.

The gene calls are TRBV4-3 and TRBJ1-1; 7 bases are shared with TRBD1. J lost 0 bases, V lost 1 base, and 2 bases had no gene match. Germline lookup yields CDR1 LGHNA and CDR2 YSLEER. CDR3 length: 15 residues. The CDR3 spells CASSQAGTVNTEAFF. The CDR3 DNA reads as TGCGCCAGCAGCCAAGCCGGGACAGTGAACACTGAAGCTTTCTTT.

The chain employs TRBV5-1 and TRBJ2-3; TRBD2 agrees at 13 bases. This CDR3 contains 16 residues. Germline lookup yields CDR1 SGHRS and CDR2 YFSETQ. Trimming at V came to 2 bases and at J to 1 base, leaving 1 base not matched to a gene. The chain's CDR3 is CASSLGTSGGTDTQYF. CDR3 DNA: TGCGCCAGCAGCTTAGGGACTAGCGGGGGCACAGATACGCAGTATTTT.

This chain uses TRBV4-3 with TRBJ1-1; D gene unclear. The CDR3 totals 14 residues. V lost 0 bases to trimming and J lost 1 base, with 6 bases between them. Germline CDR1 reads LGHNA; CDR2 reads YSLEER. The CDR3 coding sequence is TGCGCCAGCAGCCAAGAACGAGGGAACACTGAAGCTTTCTTT. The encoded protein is CASSQERGNTEAFF.

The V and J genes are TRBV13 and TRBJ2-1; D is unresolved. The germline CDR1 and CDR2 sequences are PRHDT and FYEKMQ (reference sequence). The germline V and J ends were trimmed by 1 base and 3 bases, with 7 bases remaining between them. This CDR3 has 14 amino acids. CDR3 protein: CASSLEANYNEQFF. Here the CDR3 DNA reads TGTGCCAGCAGCTTAGAAGCCAACTACAATGAGCAGTTCTTC.

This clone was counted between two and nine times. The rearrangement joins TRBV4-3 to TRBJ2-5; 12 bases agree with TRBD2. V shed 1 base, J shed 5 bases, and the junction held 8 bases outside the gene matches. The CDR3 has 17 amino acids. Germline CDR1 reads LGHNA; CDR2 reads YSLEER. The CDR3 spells CASSQVTSGSLRETQYF. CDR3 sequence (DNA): TGCGCCAGCAGCCAAGTGACTAGCGGGAGTTTAAGGGAGACCCAGTACTTC.

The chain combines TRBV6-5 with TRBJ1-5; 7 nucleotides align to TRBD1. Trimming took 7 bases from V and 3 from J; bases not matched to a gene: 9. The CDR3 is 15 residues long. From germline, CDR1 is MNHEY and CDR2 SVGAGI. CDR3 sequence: CASNRAGGINQPQHF. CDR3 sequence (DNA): TGTGCCAGCAACCGGGCAGGGGGGATCAATCAGCCCCAGCATTTT.

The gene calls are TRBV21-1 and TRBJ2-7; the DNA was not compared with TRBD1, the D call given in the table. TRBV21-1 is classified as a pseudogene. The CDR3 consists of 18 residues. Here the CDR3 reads CASSKEGPKDSYTYEQYF. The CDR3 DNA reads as TGTGCCAGCAGCAAAGAGGGGCCTAAGGACAGCTACACCTACGAGCAGTACTTC.

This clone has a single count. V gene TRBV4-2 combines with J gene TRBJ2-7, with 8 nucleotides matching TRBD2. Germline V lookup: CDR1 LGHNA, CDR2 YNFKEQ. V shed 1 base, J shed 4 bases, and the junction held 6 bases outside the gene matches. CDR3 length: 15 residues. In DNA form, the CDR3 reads TGTGCCAGCAGCCAAGGAACTAGCGGACCTTACGAGCAGTACTTC. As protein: CASSQGTSGPYEQYF.

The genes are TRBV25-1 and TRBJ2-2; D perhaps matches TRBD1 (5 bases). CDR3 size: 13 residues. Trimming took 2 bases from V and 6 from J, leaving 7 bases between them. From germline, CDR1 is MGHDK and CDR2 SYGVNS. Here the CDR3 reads CASSEQGSGELFF. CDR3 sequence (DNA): TGTGCCAGCAGTGAACAGGGCTCCGGGGAGCTGTTTTTT.

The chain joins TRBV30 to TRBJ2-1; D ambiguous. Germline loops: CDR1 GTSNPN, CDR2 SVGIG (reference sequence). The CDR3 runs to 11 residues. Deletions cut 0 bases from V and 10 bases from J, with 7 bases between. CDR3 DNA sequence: TGTGCCTGGAGTGTAAGTGGCGAGCAGTTCTTC. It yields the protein CAWSVSGEQFF.

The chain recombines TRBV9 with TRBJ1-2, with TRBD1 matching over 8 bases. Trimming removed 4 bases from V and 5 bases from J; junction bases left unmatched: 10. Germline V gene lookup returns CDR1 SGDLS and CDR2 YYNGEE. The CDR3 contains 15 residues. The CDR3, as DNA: TGTGCCAGCAGCCTCCAGCTGACAGGGGAGTATGGCTACACCTTC. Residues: CASSLQLTGEYGYTF.

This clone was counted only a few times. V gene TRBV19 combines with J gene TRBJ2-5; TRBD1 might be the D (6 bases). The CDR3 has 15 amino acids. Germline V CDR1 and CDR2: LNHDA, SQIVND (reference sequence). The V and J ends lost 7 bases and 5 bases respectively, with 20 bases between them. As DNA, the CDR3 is TGTGCCAGTACCCCATCACAGGGACCGGTGGAGACCCAGTACTTC. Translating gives CASTPSQGPVETQYF.

This CDR3 is CASSADPTGLRGEQFF. The CDR3 DNA follows: TGTGCCAGCAGCGCGGACCCGACCGGGCTACGGGGTGAGCAGTTCTTC. The chain employs TRBV11-3 and TRBJ2-1, with a tentative D call TRBD2 (5 bases). The CDR3 contains 16 residues. CDR1 SGHNT and CDR2 YENEEA come from the germline V gene. V was trimmed by 5 bases and J by 9 bases, leaving 23 bases between them.

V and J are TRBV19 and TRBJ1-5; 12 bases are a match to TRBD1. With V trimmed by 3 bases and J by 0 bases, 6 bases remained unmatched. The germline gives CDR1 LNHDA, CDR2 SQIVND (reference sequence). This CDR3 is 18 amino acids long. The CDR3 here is CASSIHGTGGNSNQPQHF. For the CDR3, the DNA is TGTGCCAGTAGTATTCACGGGACAGGGGGCAATAGCAATCAGCCCCAGCATTTT.

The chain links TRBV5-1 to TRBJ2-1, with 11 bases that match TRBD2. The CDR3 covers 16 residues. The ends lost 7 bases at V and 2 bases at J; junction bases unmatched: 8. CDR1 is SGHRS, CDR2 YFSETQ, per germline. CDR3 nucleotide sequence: TGCGCCAGCGGGGGACTAGCGGAGCCCACCTACAATGAGCAGTTCTTC. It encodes CASGGLAEPTYNEQFF.

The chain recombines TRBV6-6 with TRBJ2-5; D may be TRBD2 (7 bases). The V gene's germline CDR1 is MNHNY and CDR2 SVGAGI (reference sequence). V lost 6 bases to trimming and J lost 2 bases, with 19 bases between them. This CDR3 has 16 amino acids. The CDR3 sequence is CASRWVAGAGQETQYF. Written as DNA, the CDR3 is TGTGCCAGCAGATGGGTGGCGGGGGCGGGTCAAGAGACCCAGTACTTC.

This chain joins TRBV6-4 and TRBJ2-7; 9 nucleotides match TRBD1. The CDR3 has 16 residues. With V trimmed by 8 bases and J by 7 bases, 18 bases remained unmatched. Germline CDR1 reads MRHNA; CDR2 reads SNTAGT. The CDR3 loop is CASAPNTGTGIKEQYF. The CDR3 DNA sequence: TGTGCCAGCGCACCAAACACCGGGACAGGGATTAAAGAGCAGTACTTC.

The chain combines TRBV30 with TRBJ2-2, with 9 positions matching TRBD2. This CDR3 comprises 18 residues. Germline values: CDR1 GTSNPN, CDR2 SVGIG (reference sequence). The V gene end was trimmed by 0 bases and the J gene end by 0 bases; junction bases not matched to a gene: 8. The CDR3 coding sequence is TGTGCCTGGAGTGTACCAAGGACTAGCGCCTCGAACACCGGGGAGCTGTTTTTT. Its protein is CAWSVPRTSASNTGELFF.

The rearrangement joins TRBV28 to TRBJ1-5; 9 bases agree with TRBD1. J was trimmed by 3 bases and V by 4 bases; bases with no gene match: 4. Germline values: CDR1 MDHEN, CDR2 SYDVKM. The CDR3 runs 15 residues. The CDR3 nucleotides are TGTGCCAGCAGTTCGTACAGGGGGCTCAATCAGCCCCAGCATTTT. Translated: CASSSYRGLNQPQHF.

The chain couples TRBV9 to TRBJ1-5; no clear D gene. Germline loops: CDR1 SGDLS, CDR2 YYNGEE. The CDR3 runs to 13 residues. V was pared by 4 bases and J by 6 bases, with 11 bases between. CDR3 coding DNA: TGTGCCAGCAGCACATACTACGGTCAGCCCCAGCATTTT. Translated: CASSTYYGQPQHF.

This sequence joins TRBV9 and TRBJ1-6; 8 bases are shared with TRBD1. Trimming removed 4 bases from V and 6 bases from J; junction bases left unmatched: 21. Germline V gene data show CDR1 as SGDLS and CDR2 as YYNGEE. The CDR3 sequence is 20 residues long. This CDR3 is CASSSRGGQDPTIGNSPLHF. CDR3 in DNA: TGTGCCAGCAGCTCCAGAGGGGGACAGGACCCCACTATAGGTAATTCACCCCTCCACTTT. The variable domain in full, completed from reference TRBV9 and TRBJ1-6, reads DSGVTQTPKHLITATGQRVTLRCSPRSGDLSVYWYQQSLDQGLQFLIQYYNGEERAKGNILERFSAQQFPDLHSELNLSSLELGDSALYFCASSSRGGQDPTIGNSPLHFGNGTRLTVT.

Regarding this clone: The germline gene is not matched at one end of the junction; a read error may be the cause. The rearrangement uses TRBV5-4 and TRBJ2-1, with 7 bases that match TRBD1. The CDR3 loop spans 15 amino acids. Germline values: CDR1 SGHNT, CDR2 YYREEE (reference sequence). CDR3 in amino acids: CVSSQGTASFNEQFF. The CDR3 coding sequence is TGTGTCAGCAGCCAGGGGACAGCCAGCTTCAATGAGCAGTTCTTC.

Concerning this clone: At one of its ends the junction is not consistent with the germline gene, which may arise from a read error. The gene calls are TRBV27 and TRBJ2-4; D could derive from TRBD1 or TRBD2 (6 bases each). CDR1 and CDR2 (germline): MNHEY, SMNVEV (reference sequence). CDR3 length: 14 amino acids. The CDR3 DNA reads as TGTCCCAGGGGCAGGGACTTAGCCAAAAACATTCAGTACTTC. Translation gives CPRGRDLAKNIQYF.

The DNA for the CDR3 is TGTGCCAGCGCTTCCGGGACTAGCGGGAGTGAGCAGTACTTC. It yields the protein CASASGTSGSEQYF. The chain is built from TRBV27 and TRBJ2-7, with 14 bases identical to TRBD2. Germline loops: CDR1 MNHEY, CDR2 SMNVEV (reference sequence). The CDR3 length is 14 residues. V was clipped by 8 bases and J by 7 bases; unmatched bases: 7.

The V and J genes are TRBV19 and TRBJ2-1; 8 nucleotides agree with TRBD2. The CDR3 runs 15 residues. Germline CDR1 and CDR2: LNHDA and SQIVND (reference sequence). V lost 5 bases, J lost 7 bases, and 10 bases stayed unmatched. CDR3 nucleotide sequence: TGTGCCAGTAGTCGTCCCAGCGGGAGTATGAATGAGCAGTTCTTC. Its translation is CASSRPSGSMNEQFF.